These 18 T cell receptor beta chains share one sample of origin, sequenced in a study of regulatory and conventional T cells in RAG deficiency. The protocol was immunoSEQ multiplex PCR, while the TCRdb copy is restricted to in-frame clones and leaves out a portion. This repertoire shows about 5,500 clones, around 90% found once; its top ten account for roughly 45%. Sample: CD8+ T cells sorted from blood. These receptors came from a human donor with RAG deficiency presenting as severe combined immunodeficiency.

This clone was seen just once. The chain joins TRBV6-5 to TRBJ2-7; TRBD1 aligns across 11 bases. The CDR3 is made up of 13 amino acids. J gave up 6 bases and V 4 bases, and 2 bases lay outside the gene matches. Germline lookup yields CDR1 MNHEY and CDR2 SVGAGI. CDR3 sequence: CASSWGQGVEQYF. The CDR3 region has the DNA TGTGCCAGCAGTTGGGGACAGGGGGTCGAGCAGTACTTC.

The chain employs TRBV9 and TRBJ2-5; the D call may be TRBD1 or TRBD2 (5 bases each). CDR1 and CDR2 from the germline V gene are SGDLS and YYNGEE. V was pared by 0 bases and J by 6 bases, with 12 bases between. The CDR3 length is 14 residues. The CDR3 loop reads CASSVEGSSQTQYF. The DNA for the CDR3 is TGTGCCAGCAGCGTAGAGGGGAGTAGTCAGACCCAGTACTTC.

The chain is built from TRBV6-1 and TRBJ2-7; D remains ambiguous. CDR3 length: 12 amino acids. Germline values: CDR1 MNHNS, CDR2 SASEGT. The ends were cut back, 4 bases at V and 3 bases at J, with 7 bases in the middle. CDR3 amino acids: CASSAPGYEQYF. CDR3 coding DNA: TGTGCCAGCAGTGCGCCCGGCTACGAGCAGTACTTC.

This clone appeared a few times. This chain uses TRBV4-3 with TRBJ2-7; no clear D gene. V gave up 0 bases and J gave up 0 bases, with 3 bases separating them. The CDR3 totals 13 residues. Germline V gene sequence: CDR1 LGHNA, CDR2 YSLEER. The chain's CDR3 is CASSQDSSYEQYF. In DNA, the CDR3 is TGCGCCAGCAGCCAAGACAGCTCCTACGAGCAGTACTTC.

CDR3 protein: CASSQEWQGGYEQYF. DNA for the CDR3: TGCGCCAGCAGCCAAGAATGGCAGGGGGGGTACGAGCAGTACTTC. The rearrangement links TRBV4-1 to TRBJ2-7; D is tentatively TRBD1 or TRBD2 (7 bases each). The CDR3 is 15 residues long. Between the trimmed V and J ends, which lost 0 bases and 4 bases, there was a span of 13 bases. Per the germline V gene, CDR1 is MGHRA and CDR2 is YSYEKL.

In DNA form, the CDR3 reads TGTGCCAGCAGTTACTCGACAGGGGGCACCGGGGAGCTGTTTTTT. This sequence encodes CASSYSTGGTGELFF. The rearrangement links TRBV6-5 to TRBJ2-2; TRBD1 agrees at 9 bases. The CDR3 contains 15 residues. V gave up 0 bases and J gave up 4 bases; unmatched junction bases: 0. From germline, CDR1 is MNHEY and CDR2 SVGAGI.

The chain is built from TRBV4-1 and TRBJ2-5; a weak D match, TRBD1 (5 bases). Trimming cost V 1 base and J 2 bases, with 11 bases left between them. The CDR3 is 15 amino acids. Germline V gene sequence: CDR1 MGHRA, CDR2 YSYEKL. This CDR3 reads CASSQGGDRQETQYF. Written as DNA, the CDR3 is TGCGCCAGCAGCCAAGGAGGAGACAGACAAGAGACCCAGTACTTC.

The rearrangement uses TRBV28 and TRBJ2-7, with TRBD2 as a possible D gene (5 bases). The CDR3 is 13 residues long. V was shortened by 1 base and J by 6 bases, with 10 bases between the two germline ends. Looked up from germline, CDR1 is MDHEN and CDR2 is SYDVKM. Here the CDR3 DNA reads TGTGCCAGCAGTTTATCCCCGGGATCCGAGCAGTACTTC. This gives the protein CASSLSPGSEQYF.

The CDR3 coding sequence is TGTGCCAGCAGTTCGTTCCTCCAAGAGACCCAGTACTTC. It translates to CASSSFLQETQYF. This chain uses TRBV27 with TRBJ2-5; D is unresolved. The CDR3 contains 13 residues. Germline CDR1 MNHEY, CDR2 SMNVEV (reference sequence). The ends were cut back, 4 bases at V and 1 base at J, with 7 bases in the middle.

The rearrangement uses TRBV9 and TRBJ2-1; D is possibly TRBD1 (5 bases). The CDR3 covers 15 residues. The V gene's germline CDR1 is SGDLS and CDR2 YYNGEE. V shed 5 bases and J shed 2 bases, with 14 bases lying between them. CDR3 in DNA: TGTGCCAGCAGTTCCTCAGGGATCCCCTACAATGAGCAGTTCTTC. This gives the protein CASSSSGIPYNEQFF.

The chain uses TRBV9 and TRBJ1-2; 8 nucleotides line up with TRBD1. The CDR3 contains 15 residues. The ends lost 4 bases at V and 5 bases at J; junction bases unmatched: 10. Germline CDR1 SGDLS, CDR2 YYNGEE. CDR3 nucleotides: TGTGCCAGCAGCCCCCGGACAGGGAGTGAGTATGGCTACACCTTC. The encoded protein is CASSPRTGSEYGYTF.

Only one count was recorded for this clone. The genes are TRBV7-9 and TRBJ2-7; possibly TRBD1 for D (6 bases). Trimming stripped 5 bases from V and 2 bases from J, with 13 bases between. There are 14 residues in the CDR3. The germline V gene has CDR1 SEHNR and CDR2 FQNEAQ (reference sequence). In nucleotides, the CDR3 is TGTGCCAGCAGCCGAGACAGGCCCACCTACGAGCAGTACTTC. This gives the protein CASSRDRPTYEQYF.

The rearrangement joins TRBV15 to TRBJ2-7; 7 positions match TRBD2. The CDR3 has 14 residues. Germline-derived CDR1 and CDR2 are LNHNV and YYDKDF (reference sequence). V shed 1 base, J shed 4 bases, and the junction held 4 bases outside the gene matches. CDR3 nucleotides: TGTGCCACCAGCAGAGTGGGGGGGAGGTACGAGCAGTACTTC. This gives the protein CATSRVGGRYEQYF.

The CDR3 loop is CASSSRETQYF. The CDR3 DNA is TGTGCCAGCAGCTCCCGGGAGACCCAGTACTTC. The chain has TRBV7-2 and TRBJ2-5; D remains ambiguous. V was cut by 4 bases and J by 5 bases, with 5 bases left in between. CDR1 and CDR2 (germline): SGHTA, FQGNSA. The CDR3 has 11 residues.

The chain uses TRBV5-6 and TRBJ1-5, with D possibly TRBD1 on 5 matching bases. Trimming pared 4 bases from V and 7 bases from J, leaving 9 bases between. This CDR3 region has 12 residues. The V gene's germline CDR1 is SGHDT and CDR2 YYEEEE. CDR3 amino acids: CASSAGIQPQHF. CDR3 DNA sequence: TGTGCCAGCAGCGCAGGGATACAGCCCCAGCATTTT.

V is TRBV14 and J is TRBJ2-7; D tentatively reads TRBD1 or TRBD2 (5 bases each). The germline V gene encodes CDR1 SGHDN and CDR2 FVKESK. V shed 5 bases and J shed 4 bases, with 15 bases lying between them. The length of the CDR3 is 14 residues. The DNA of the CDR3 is TGTGCCAGCAGCTTGCCGGGACCGAGATACGAGCAGTACTTC. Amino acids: CASSLPGPRYEQYF.

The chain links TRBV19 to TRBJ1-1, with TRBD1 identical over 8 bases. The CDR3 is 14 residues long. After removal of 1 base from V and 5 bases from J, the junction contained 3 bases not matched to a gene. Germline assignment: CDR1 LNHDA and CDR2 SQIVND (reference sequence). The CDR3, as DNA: TGTGCCAGTAGTATAGGAACAGGGGGGACTGAAGCTTTCTTT. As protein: CASSIGTGGTEAFF.

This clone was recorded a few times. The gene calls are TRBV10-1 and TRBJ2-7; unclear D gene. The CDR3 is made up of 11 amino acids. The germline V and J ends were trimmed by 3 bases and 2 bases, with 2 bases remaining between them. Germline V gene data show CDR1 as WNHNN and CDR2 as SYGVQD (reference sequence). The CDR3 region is CASSDTYEQYF. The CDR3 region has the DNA TGCGCCAGCAGTGACACCTACGAGCAGTACTTC.